The clone carrying this T cell receptor beta chain was seen more than once but under ten times. What it binds is unknown. MiXCR was run by TCRdb on the RT-PCR reads, yielding one entry per CDR3 protein. The repertoire holds a few hundred thousand distinct CDR3 sequences, with around 13% as singletons. The sample comes from a study of response to subunit inactivated influenza vaccine. General study results and limits: With each seasonal influenza vaccination, the authors suggested, few new T cells are recruited.

Sequencing used PBMCs from blood, obtained roughly 13 days after vaccination. This clonotype was obtained from a man aged 45-60 years who received an inactivated influenza vaccine.

The CDR3 nucleotides are TGTGCCAGCAGCTTAGACGGGTACACCGGGGAGCTGTTTTTT. Translated, it gives CASSLDGYTGELFF. The chain uses TRBV7-8 and TRBJ2-2; D is uncertain. Germline assignment: CDR1 SGHVS and CDR2 FQNEAQ. The CDR3 is made up of 14 amino acids. V lost 1 base to trimming and J lost 3 bases, with 6 bases between them.